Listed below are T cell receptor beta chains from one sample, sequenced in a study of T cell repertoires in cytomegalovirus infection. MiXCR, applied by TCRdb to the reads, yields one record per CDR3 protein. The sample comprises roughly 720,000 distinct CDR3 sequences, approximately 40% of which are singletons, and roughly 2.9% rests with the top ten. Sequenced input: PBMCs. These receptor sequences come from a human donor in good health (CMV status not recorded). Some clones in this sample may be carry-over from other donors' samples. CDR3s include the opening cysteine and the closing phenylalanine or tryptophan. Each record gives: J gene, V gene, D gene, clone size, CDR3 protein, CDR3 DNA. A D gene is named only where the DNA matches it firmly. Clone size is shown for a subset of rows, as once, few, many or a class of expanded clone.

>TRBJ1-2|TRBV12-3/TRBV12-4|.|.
CASSIGVQGSYGYTF
TGTGCCAGCAGTATAGGGGTGCAGGGCTCTTATGGCTACACCTTC
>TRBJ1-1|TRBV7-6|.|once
CARSLERGYSTEDFF
TGTGCCAGAAGCTTAGAACGCGGGTATAGTACTGAAGATTTCTTT
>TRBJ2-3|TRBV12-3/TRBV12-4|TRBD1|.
CASRSGGAGRDTQYF
TGTGCCAGCAGATCAGGGGGCGCAGGAAGGGATACGCAGTATTTT
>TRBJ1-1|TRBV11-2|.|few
CASSFWQSNTEAFF
TGTGCCAGCAGCTTTTGGCAATCGAACACTGAAGCTTTCTTT
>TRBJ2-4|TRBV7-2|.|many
CASSLERRGRGYF
TGTGCCAGCAGCTTAGAGCGCCGAGGCAGGGGGTACTTC
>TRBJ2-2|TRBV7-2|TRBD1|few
CASSPKTGKSGELFF
TGTGCCAGCAGCCCGAAGACAGGGAAGTCCGGGGAGCTGTTTTTT
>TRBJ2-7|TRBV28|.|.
CASRLRDGPYEQYF
TGTGCCAGCAGACTCCGGGACGGACCTTACGAGCAGTACTTC
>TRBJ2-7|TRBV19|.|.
CASSREPNTYEQYF
TGTGCCAGTAGTAGGGAGCCGAATACCTACGAGCAGTACTTC
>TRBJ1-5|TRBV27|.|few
CASSTDQAGTQHF
TGTGCCAGCAGTACGGATCAGGCTGGGACCCAGCATTTT
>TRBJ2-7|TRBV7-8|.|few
CASSYRTVTYEQYF
TGTGCCAGCAGTTATAGGACGGTCACCTACGAGCAGTACTTC
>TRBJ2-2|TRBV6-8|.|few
CASSYSGGELFF
TGTGCCAGCAGTTACTCGGGCGGGGAGCTGTTTTTT
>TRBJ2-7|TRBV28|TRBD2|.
CASRLAGGGEYEQYF
TGTGCCAGCAGATTAGCGGGAGGGGGAGAATACGAGCAGTACTTC
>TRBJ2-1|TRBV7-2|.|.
CASSPWTGMTGGMHNEQFF
TGTGCCAGCAGCCCGTGGACAGGGATGACGGGAGGGATGCACAATGAGCAGTTCTTC
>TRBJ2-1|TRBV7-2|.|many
CASSLEGYEQFF
TGTGCCAGCAGCTTGGAAGGATACGAGCAGTTCTTC
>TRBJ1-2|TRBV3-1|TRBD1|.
CAVRDRGPNYGYTF
TGTGCCGTTAGGGACAGGGGACCTAACTATGGCTACACCTTC
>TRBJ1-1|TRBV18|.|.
CASSPQGIRNTEAFF
TGTGCCAGCTCACCACAGGGGATACGGAACACTGAAGCTTTCTTT
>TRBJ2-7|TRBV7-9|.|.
CASSTTSSWGAYEQYF
TGTGCCAGCAGCACTACTTCCAGCTGGGGAGCCTACGAGCAGTACTTC
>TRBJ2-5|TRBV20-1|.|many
CSAIPTEETQYF
TGCAGTGCGATCCCGACGGAAGAGACCCAGTACTTC
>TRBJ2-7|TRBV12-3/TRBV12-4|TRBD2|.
CASTAGGFAYVQYF
TGTGCCAGCACGGCGGGGGGTTTCGCCTACGTGCAGTACTTC
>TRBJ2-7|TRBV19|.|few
CASSSRDNDYEQYF
TGTGCCAGTAGTAGCCGGGACAACGACTACGAGCAGTACTTC
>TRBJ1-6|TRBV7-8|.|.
CASSRVGGMLDSPLHF
TGTGCCAGCAGCCGAGTCGGGGGAATGTTAGATTCACCCCTCCACTTT
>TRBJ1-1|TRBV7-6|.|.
CASSTLTGINTEAFF
TGTGCCAGCAGCACCTTGACAGGTATAAACACTGAAGCTTTCTTT
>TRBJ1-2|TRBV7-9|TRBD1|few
CATDEQGSQRGYTF
TGTGCCACCGATGAACAGGGGTCTCAACGTGGCTACACCTTC
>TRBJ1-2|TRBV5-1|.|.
CASSLEGRVDYGYTF
TGCGCCAGCAGCTTGGAGGGTCGGGTAGACTATGGCTACACCTTC
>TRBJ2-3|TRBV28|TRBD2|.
CASPPSGSTDTQSF
TGTGCCAGCCCCCCTAGCGGGAGTACAGATACGCAGTCTTTT
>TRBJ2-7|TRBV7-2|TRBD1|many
CASSSRQGGPYEQYF
TGTGCCAGCAGCTCCCGACAGGGTGGCCCCTACGAGCAGTACTTC
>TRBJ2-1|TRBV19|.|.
CASSIAGYPGNEQFF
TGTGCCAGTAGTATAGCAGGCTATCCGGGCAATGAGCAGTTCTTC
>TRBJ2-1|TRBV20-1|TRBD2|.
CSARRLAGAGRNEQFF
TGCAGTGCTAGGCGTCTAGCGGGAGCGGGGCGTAATGAGCAGTTCTTC
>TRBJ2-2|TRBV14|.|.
CASSHFQGLTNTGELFF
TGTGCCAGCAGCCACTTTCAGGGTTTGACGAACACCGGGGAGCTGTTTTTT
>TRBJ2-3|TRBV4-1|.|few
CASSHLGRSLGGTQYF
TGCGCCAGCAGCCACTTAGGACGGAGCCTCGGGGGTACGCAGTATTTT
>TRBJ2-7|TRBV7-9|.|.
CASSLALHPYEQYF
TGTGCCAGCAGCTTAGCTTTGCACCCCTACGAGCAGTACTTC
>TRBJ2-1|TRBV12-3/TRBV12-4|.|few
CASSRLGGDEQFF
TGTGCCAGCAGTCGACTAGGGGGCGATGAGCAGTTCTTC
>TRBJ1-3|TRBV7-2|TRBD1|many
CASSSPTGTGGNTIYF
TGTGCCAGCAGCTCGCCCACGGGGACAGGGGGAAACACCATATATTTT
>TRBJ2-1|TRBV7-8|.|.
CASSLGRGQTILLLHNEQFF
TGTGCCAGCAGCTTAGGGAGAGGACAGACAATCCTACTACTACACAATGAGCAGTTCTTC
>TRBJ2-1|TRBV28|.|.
CAGGNNEQFF
TGTGCCGGGGGGAACAATGAGCAGTTCTTC
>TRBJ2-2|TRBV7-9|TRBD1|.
CASSTGALTGELFF
TGTGCCAGCTCGACAGGGGCCCTGACCGGGGAGCTGTTTTTT
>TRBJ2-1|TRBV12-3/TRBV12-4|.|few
CASTYSNEQFF
TGTGCCAGCACCTATTCCAATGAGCAGTTCTTC
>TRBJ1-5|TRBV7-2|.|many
CASSLDSGVRGQPQHF
TGTGCCAGCAGCTTAGATAGCGGGGTCCGGGGTCAGCCCCAGCATTTT
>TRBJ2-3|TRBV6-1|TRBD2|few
CASSYGSSGISDTQYF
TGTGCCAGCAGTTACGGATCTAGCGGGATCAGTGATACGCAGTATTTT
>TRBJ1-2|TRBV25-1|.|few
CASQPGLGGSRYTF
TGTGCCAGCCAACCCGGACTCGGGGGCTCGCGCTACACCTTC
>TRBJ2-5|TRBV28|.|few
CASSSTGARRPYQETQYF
TGTGCCAGCAGTTCGACGGGGGCAAGGCGGCCGTACCAAGAGACCCAGTACTTC
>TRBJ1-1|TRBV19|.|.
CASSLRQTTNTEAFF
TGTGCCAGTAGTCTTAGACAGACAACGAACACTGAAGCCTTCTTT
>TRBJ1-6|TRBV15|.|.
CATDFGGGNNSPLHF
TGTGCCACCGATTTCGGAGGGGGAAATAATTCACCCCTCCACTTT
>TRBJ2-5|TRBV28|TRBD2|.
CASRLAGVIETQYF
TGTGCCAGCCGGTTAGCGGGAGTGATAGAGACCCAGTACTTC
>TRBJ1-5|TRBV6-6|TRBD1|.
CASGQGALNQPQHF
TGTGCCAGCGGACAGGGGGCTCTCAATCAGCCCCAGCATTTT
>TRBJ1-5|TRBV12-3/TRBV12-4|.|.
CASSLTEQAAQPQHF
TGTGCCAGCAGCCTTACAGAACAAGCCGCTCAGCCCCAGCATTTT
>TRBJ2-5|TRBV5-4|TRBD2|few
CASSLRTSGVETQYF
TGTGCCAGCAGCTTAAGGACTAGCGGGGTAGAGACCCAGTACTTC
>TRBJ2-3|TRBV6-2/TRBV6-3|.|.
CASDRKLSWNTDTQYF
TGTGCCAGCGACAGGAAGCTTAGTTGGAACACAGATACGCAGTATTTT
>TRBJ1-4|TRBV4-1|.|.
CASSRRGEATNEKLFF
TGCGCCAGCAGCCGGCGAGGGGAAGCAACTAATGAAAAACTGTTTTTT
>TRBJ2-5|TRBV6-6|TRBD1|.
CASSYPGQGEETQYF
TGTGCCAGCAGTTACCCGGGACAGGGAGAAGAGACCCAGTACTTC
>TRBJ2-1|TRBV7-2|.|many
CASSPNYNEQFF
TGTGCCAGCAGCCCTAACTACAATGAGCAGTTCTTC
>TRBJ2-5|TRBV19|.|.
CAISSRHSLEETQYF
TGTGCCATTAGTTCCCGTCATTCCCTGGAGGAGACCCAGTACTTC
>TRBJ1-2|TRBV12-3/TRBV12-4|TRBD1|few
CASSPTGGINYGYTF
TGTGCCAGCAGTCCAACAGGGGGAATTAACTATGGCTACACCTTC
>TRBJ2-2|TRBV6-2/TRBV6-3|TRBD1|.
CASSSRGYTGELFF
TGTGCCAGCAGTAGCAGGGGGTACACCGGGGAGCTGTTTTTT
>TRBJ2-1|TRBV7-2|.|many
CASSLSHSNPNEQFF
TGTGCCAGCAGCTTGTCCCACAGCAACCCTAATGAGCAGTTCTTC
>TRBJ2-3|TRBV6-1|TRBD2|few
CASSGHALAGRTDTQYF
TGTGCCAGCAGTGGACACGCCTTAGCGGGACGGACAGATACGCAGTATTTT
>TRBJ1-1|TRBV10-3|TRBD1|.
CAISFSPSRDRVGRAFF
TGTGCCATCAGTTTCAGTCCATCCCGGGACAGGGTCGGGAGAGCTTTCTTT
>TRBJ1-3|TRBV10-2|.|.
CASTPRGTARNTIYF
TGCGCCAGCACCCCCCGAGGGACGGCAAGAAACACCATATATTTT
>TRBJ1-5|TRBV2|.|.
CASSRERRMAAGNQPQHF
TGTGCCAGCAGCCGAGAACGTCGTATGGCAGCCGGCAATCAGCCCCAGCATTTT